This T cell receptor (beta chain) was obtained from a study of blood T cell repertoires in COVID-19 (dated by TCRdb to about 2020). For the wider study: Samples covering the acute and convalescent phases of COVID-19 were provided by collaborators in the United States, Italy and Spain. Sample metadata almost always included a de-identified subject ID, COVID-19 status, age in years and sex. The samples were drawn from two sources: the first 160 participants of the ongoing ImmuneRACE study, and 1,000 to 1,500 subjects contributed by 6 global collaborators. Where HLA class I and class II types were available, the types were taken from metadata supplied by the sample provider, not from assay-based typing. The repertoires were released in a freely available public database meant as a resource for research on the immune response to SARS-CoV-2. Subjects who had been exposed to COVID-19, were actively infected with it, or had recovered from it provided the deeply sampled blood TCRbeta repertoires that made up the dataset. The prospective study material was composed of cDNA or gDNA derived from T cells, B-cell-depleted T cells, or PBMCs.

The immunoSEQ Assay, a bias-controlled multiplex PCR, was used to amplify TCRbeta CDR3 regions from genomic DNA. As for how the authors treated the data: The number of nucleated cells in each sample was estimated by amplification of reference gene primers within the assay. To quantify the absolute abundance of each unique TCRbeta CDR3 rearrangement, sequence reads were collapsed and filtered. For each sample, productive Simpson clonality was calculated by taking the square root of Simpson's diversity index across productive rearrangements. The immuneACCESS repertoire file appears here via TCRdb, limited to in-frame rearrangements. These files lack a portion of the clones; in checked studies, under half of the deficit traces to unresolved V genes, and the cause of the others is not known. V, J and clone size reflect that table, while D and trimming were determined from the DNA. This sample holds about 160,000 clones; around 84% were observed only once. Less than 0.7% of the sample is in the top ten clones.

Findings and caveats that apply to the study as a whole: The amount of clinical and demographic metadata varied by source and participant and was provided uncurated.

Germline trimming: 5 bases from V, 8 bases from J; junction bases outside gene matches: 8. From a lookup of the germline V gene, CDR1 and CDR2 are MDHEN and SYDVKM. Including the terminal cysteine and phenylalanine, the CDR3 comprises 15 residues. The kept DNA is CDR3 alone, 45 bases in frame from the first base. With respect to this clone: Which antigen it targets is not known. Per-base qualities were not stored, and no clone one base away is much larger.

At one collaborating source in Seattle, patients were enrolled during active infection and were followed longitudinally through the course of disease. Each collaborating institution followed its own protocols to collect whole blood in K2EDTA tubes. For TCRbeta analysis, collaborator samples were shipped as frozen whole blood, as isolated PBMCs, or as DNA extracted from either sample type. What was sequenced was peripheral blood. This TCR was sampled from a man aged 60 to 69 with COVID-19, enrolled during active disease. The rearranged segments are TRBV28 and TRBJ1-4; TRBD1 matches 10 bases in the middle. The DNA sequence is given as TGTGCCAGCAGTCCGTCGGACAGGGGGGGAGAAAAACTGTTTTTT. This gives the protein CASSPSDRGGEKLFF.